This paragraph covers one T cell receptor beta chain sequence. Its specific antigen is unknown. This sequence may be a read error, since a much larger clone differs from it by one base. The data belong to a study of T cells in Graves' hyperthyroidism and ophthalmopathy (dated by TCRdb to between 2018 and 2021). Broadly, across the study: Peripheral blood samples were taken at the time of initial diagnosis, prior to any treatment. TCR V-J signatures able to tell the groups apart were searched for in a discovery cohort of approximately 95 patients, of whom roughly 42 had Graves' ophthalmopathy and some 60 had stable Graves' hyperthyroidism. Prospective prediction of ophthalmopathy was tested in an independent validation cohort consisting of fewer than 20 hyperthyroidism patients and around 16 patients who later progressed to ophthalmopathy. The roughly 100 discovery patients were randomly divided into training and test sets at a 7:3 ratio. Thyroid tissue and blood T-cell repertoires from more than 5 Graves' hyperthyroidism patients were also compared in the study. After sampling, hyperthyroidism patients received methimazole starting at 30 mg daily, and ophthalmopathy patients received high-dose intravenous methylprednisolone. TCR Vbeta CDR3 sequencing of 120 to 150 peripheral blood samples (under 45 ophthalmopathy, some 75 hyperthyroidism and approximately 17 progressor patients) is reported in the paper. The research as a whole found: Sample size was not statistically predetermined, and investigators were not blinded to group allocation. A model built on a 13 V-J signature distinguished ophthalmopathy from stable hyperthyroidism, reaching around 87% sensitivity and about 81% specificity in cross-validation and 80%/75% in testing. During validation, the model predicted progression to ophthalmopathy a median of roughly 7.1 months ahead of onset, with roughly 65% sensitivity and about 75% specificity. Blood samples also contained most of the expanded thyroid clonotypes (frequency above 0.001), which suggests that blood repertoires may reflect thyroid immune responses.

Stable Graves' hyperthyroidism was defined as no progression to ophthalmopathy during 18 months of follow-up. The hyperthyroidism patients were between 18 and 65 years old and newly diagnosed, with a disease duration of less than 2 months. Any patient with an uncontrolled infection, another autoimmune disease, pregnancy or lactation was excluded. Diagnoses were based on clinical symptoms, serum thyroxine and TRAb, thyroid ultrasound and orbital computed tomography. Ficoll-Paque density gradient centrifugation was used to isolate PBMCs from 10 ml of fresh peripheral blood. Trizol reagent was used to extract total RNA, and RNA quality was then checked on an Agilent 2100 Bioanalyzer. The TCR beta CDR3 regions were amplified from RNA transcripts. The TCR CDR3 was subjected to a first round of RT-PCR using the HTBI primer set and the Qiagen OneStep RT-PCR kit. Libraries were constructed in a second round of multiplex PCR, after which size selection and purification were carried out. Paired-end sequencing of the libraries was performed with 100 bp reads on an Illumina HiSeq2000. The authors' analysis ran thus. SOAPnuke was used to process the raw data, removing reads that contained adapters or uncalled bases, had a mean Phred below 15, or lacked an exact match to the constant primer or identifier. COPE v1.2.5 was used to merge the high-quality paired reads, and each unique nucleotide sequence was defined as a clonotype. MiTCR v1.1 was used to align clonotypes to the IMGT TRBV, TRBD and TRBJ reference segments. Only V-J combinations with frequency above 0.0001, covering 99% to 99.2% of repertoires, were analysed. The TCS score was defined as F50 (clonal expansion) divided by E x V (chaos), with BLOSUM62-based TCRdist calculated between CDR3 peptides within each V-J. Welch's t-statistics and random forest reduced around 510 V-J features to 10 to 15, which were used in a naive Bayes classifier (R e1071). TCRdb handled the public reads itself, with Q25 trimming in fastp and clone calling in MiXCR, and kept productive beta chains. Each CDR3 protein gets just one entry, which takes the most common genes and DNA from the rows behind it. For this entry, the V and J calls and clone size follow TCRdb and not the study's own pipeline. Counted in this sample were hundreds of thousands of distinct CDR3 sequences; 16% of them appeared once. The top ten constitute around 18% of the sample.

Looking up the germline V gene yields CDR1 MDHEN and CDR2 SYDVKM. The CDR3, from cysteine to phenylalanine, totals 18 residues. Just the 54-base CDR3 DNA is kept, in frame starting at base 1. The clonotype was recovered from a woman between 18 and 30 years old with Graves' hyperthyroidism. This chain joins TRBV28 to TRBJ2-2, with 8 middle bases fitting TRBD1. Material: blood. The encoded CDR3 is CASTQRPGQVANTWELFF. The DNA is TGTGCCAGCACCCAAAGACCGGGACAGGTTGCGAACACCTGGGAGCTGTTTTTT.